This TCR beta chain was captured by sequencing in a study of T cells in Graves' hyperthyroidism and ophthalmopathy. From more than 9.5 ml of fresh peripheral blood, PBMCs were isolated. Researchers took RNA transcripts and amplified the TCR beta CDR3 regions from them. TCR CDR3 regions were first amplified by RT-PCR with HTBI primers. TCRdb re-analysed the multiplex PCR reads in MiXCR, keeping a single row per CDR3 protein. The sample comprises 340,000 or so distinct CDR3 sequences, over 15% of which are singletons, and approximately 49% rests with the top ten. Findings and limits, study-wide: Ophthalmopathy got predicted by the model a median approximately 6.4 months before its onset.

This clonotype has only a few counts. What it binds is unknown. V was shortened by 6 bases and J by 8 bases, with 16 bases between the two germline ends. CDR1 is ENHRY, CDR2 SYGVKD, per germline. There are 14 residues in the CDR3. This chain uses TRBV10-3 with TRBJ1-4, with TRBD1 as a possible D gene (5 bases). The receptor was derived from a woman in her 50s with Graves' hyperthyroidism. Sequencing was done on a sample of blood. In DNA, the CDR3 is TGTGCCATCAGCGGACATGGGGGAGAAGAAAAACTGTTTTTT. This sequence encodes CAISGHGGEEKLFF.